This TCR beta chain was identified during a study of vaccination effects on CD4 cells after COVID-19. Study-level points and caveats: Convalescent patients in the study were few, and early post-infection timepoints were absent.

Antigen-specific CD4+ T cells were first expanded with viral peptide pools by the ViraFEST assay and only then sequenced. After less than 11 days in culture, the CD4+ T cells were isolated. Two doses of BNT162b2 or mRNA-1273 vaccine were administered to participants. About 2.2 million PBMC per well were cultured with around 10 IU/ml IL-2 and approximately 10 ug/ml peptides. Using immunoSEQ multiplex PCR, the repertoire was profiled, and TCRdb retains in-frame clones only, with some absent. The table has about 66,000 clones, 76% seen once. A word on this clone: What it binds is unknown.

CDR1 is LGHDT, CDR2 YNNKEL, per germline (reference sequence). V was cut by 4 bases and J by 0 bases, with 0 bases left in between. The length of the CDR3 is 12 residues. V is TRBV3-1 (or the pseudogene TRBV3-2) and J is TRBJ1-4; no clear D gene. This receptor was taken from a human donor who received a COVID-19 vaccine. Sequencing was performed on CD4+ T cells from PBMCs cultured with HCoV-OC43 spike peptides, taken after COVID-19 vaccination. As to subset: HCoV-OC43 spike overlapping peptide pool stimulation. The CDR3 DNA sequence: TGTGCCAGCAGCCCAACTAATGAAAAACTGTTTTTT. This sequence encodes CASSPTNEKLFF.